Listed here are 11 T cell receptor beta chains from one sample, sequenced in a study of beta chain features in type 1 diabetes. Study-wide findings and caveats: Moderately but significantly shorter TCRB CDR3s were found in Type 1 diabetes patients in all four CD4+ subsets.

Their specific antigens are unknown. The authors reverse transcribed all of the isolated RNA, so sequencing captured expressed TCRB transcripts. Sequenced by immunoSEQ multiplex PCR; TCRdb stores in-frame clones only, minus some. Of 600,000 or so clones in the sample, roughly an eighth were seen once. The sequenced sample was naive CD4+ T cells from blood. All receptors come from a man aged 18 to 29 with type 1 diabetes.

This clone has only a few counts. The V and J genes are TRBV5-1 and TRBJ2-5; 7 nucleotides line up with TRBD1. V was pared by 4 bases and J by 3 bases, with 6 bases of the junction left unmatched. This CDR3 has 14 amino acids. Germline values: CDR1 SGHRS, CDR2 YFSETQ. The CDR3 spells CASSVRDSEETQYF. As DNA, the CDR3 is TGCGCCAGCAGCGTACGGGACAGCGAAGAGACCCAGTACTTC.

About this clone itself: Germline and junction disagree at one end, which may indicate a read error. V gene TRBV28 combines with J gene TRBJ2-7; TRBD1 matches 7 bases. Per germline, CDR1 MDHEN and CDR2 SYDVKM. The CDR3 length is 15 residues. The CDR3 loop is CASSPLRPRQGPPLF. The DNA of the CDR3 is TGTGCCAGCAGCCCCTTACGACCCCGACAGGGCCCTCCACTTTTC.

The chain has TRBV7-2 and TRBJ2-7; 11 bases map to TRBD2. This CDR3 comprises 15 residues. Germline CDR1 reads SGHTA; CDR2 reads FQGNSA. V trimming: 5 bases; J trimming: 4 bases; junction bases outside the gene matches: 7. CDR3 bases: TGTGCCAGCAGCGTTCTAGCGGGGGGCGGATACGAGCAGTACTTC. It specifies CASSVLAGGGYEQYF. Based on the CDR3 plus reference TRBV7-2 and TRBJ2-7, the full variable domain is GAGVSQSPSNKVTEKGKDVELRCDPISGHTALYWYRQSLGQGLEFLIYFQGNSAPDKSGLPSDRFSAERTGGSVSTLTIQRTQQEDSAVYLCASSVLAGGGYEQYFGPGTRLTVT.

V and J are TRBV2 and TRBJ2-7; TRBD2 matches at 8 bases. CDR1 and CDR2 from the germline V gene are SNHLY and FYNNEI. V shed 6 bases, J shed 3 bases, and the junction held 10 bases outside the gene matches. This CDR3 is built from 15 residues. The CDR3 DNA follows: TGTGCCAGCAGGGGACTAAGCGGGAGCCTCTACGAGCAGTACTTC. Protein sequence: CASRGLSGSLYEQYF.

CDR3: CASSQFLGRFITEAFF. CDR3 nucleotides: TGTGCCAGCAGCCAATTTCTTGGTAGGTTTATCACTGAAGCTTTCTTT. The chain employs TRBV14 and TRBJ1-1; unclear D gene. The CDR3 has 16 amino acids. The V gene's germline CDR1 is SGHDN and CDR2 FVKESK. V lost 2 bases and J lost 4, with 17 bases in between.

CDR3 region: CSAGHGINQPQHF. The CDR3 DNA is TGCAGCGCCGGCCACGGAATCAATCAGCCCCAGCATTTT. The chain is built from TRBV29-1 and TRBJ1-5, with unresolved D. Looked up from germline, CDR1 is SQVTM and CDR2 is ANQGSEA. V dropped 7 bases and J dropped 3 bases, with 13 bases sitting between them. The CDR3 length is 13 residues.

This clone was counted between two and nine times. V usage is TRBV10-3 and J usage is TRBJ2-5; 10 nucleotides match TRBD2. CDR3 length equals 16 residues. The J segment lost 4 bases and the V segment lost 0 bases, leaving 5 bases of the junction unmatched. CDR1 and CDR2 from the germline V gene are ENHRY and SYGVKD. The CDR3 loop is CAISESASGSRETQYF. The CDR3 DNA follows: TGTGCCATCAGTGAGTCGGCTAGCGGGAGTAGAGAGACCCAGTACTTC.

The chain employs TRBV30 and TRBJ1-2; D possibly corresponds to TRBD1 (5 bases). CDR1 GTSNPN and CDR2 SVGIG come from the germline V gene (reference sequence). This CDR3 has 14 amino acids. Deletions cut 2 bases from V and 2 bases from J, with 12 bases between. CDR3 DNA: TGTGCCTGGAGTCGGGGGGTGGAGAACTATGGCTACACCTTC. Residues: CAWSRGVENYGYTF. Combining the CDR3 with reference TRBV30 and TRBJ1-2 gives the whole variable domain SQTIHQWPATLVQPVGSPLSLECTVEGTSNPNLYWYRQAAGRGLQLLFYSVGIGQISSEVPQNLSASRPQDRQFILSSKKLLLSDSGFYLCAWSRGVENYGYTFGSGTRLTVV.

This clone has a single count. The V gene is TRBV9, the J gene TRBJ2-3; D perhaps matches TRBD2 (5 bases). This CDR3 is 16 amino acids long. The V end was cut by 0 bases, the J end by 4 bases, with 15 bases between. Germline V lookup: CDR1 SGDLS, CDR2 YYNGEE. DNA of the CDR3: TGTGCCAGCAGCGTAGTCGCGGGCCACGAGGCAGATACGCAGTATTTT. It specifies CASSVVAGHEADTQYF.

As concerns this clone: This CDR3 is also generated by other DNA sequences in the sample. The rearrangement joins TRBV9 to TRBJ1-2; no clear D. This CDR3 is built from 13 residues. The V gene's germline CDR1 is SGDLS and CDR2 YYNGEE. Deletions cut 0 bases from V and 4 bases from J, with 7 bases between. The CDR3 sequence is CASSVGQSYGYTF. Written as DNA, the CDR3 is TGTGCCAGCAGCGTAGGGCAGTCCTATGGCTACACCTTC.

The CDR3 protein is CASSLASGGAYEQYF. CDR3 DNA: TGCGCCAGCAGTCTTGCGAGCGGGGGAGCCTACGAGCAGTACTTC. The V gene is TRBV4-3, the J gene TRBJ2-7, with 8 bases lining up with TRBD2. Germline assignment: CDR1 LGHNA and CDR2 YSLEER. V dropped 6 bases and J dropped 2; count of bases not matched to a gene: 9. CDR3 length: 15 amino acids.